A selection of T cell receptor beta chains follows, all from one sample in a study of blood T cell repertoires in COVID-19. Sequencing used immunoSEQ multiplex PCR; TCRdb keeps in-frame clones, though not all of them. The data show around 170,000 clones, with around 84% seen just once and about 15% held by the top ten. The sample comprised peripheral blood. Source of these receptors: a man between 25 and 39 years old with active or convalescent COVID-19. The CDR3 runs from the conserved cysteine through the conserved F or W. Each record gives: D gene, J gene, clone size, V gene, CDR3 DNA, CDR3 protein. A D gene is named only where the DNA matches it firmly. A row's size may be missing; if present it is once, few, many or a size class.

TRBD1 | TRBJ1-4 | NA | TRBV5-1 | TGCGCCAGCAGATCACAGGGGGCGCCTAATGAAAAACTGTTTTTT | CASRSQGAPNEKLFF
NA | TRBJ1-1 | NA | TRBV6-4 | TGTGCCAGCAGGGGGGAGGGACACACTGAAGCTTTCTTT | CASRGEGHTEAFF
NA | TRBJ1-2 | NA | TRBV25-1 | TGTGCCAGCCAGACGACAGGCTATGGCTACACCTTC | CASQTTGYGYTF
NA | TRBJ2-5 | NA | TRBV7-9 | TGTGCCAGCAGCCCAATTGGCGGGACGCGAAGGGGAGAGACCCAGTACTTC | CASSPIGGTRRGETQYF
TRBD2 | TRBJ2-2 | NA | TRBV6-5 | TGTGCCAGCAGTTCTCTAGCGGGGCAGAACACCGGGGAGCTGTTTTTT | CASSSLAGQNTGELFF
TRBD1 | TRBJ2-6 | NA | TRBV7-2 | TGTGCCAGCAGCTTAGACGAGGGGGCCACTTCTTATTTGGCCAACGTCCTGACTTTC | CASSLDEGATSYLANVLTF
TRBD1 | TRBJ1-2 | NA | TRBV19 | TGTGCCAGTAGTATAGAAATGGGGACAGATGGCTACACCTTC | CASSIEMGTDGYTF
NA | TRBJ1-5 | few | TRBV28 | TGTGCCAGCAGGGACAGTGATCAGCCCCAGCATTTT | CASRDSDQPQHF
TRBD1 | TRBJ1-2 | NA | TRBV7-9 | TGTGCCAGCAGCTCGGGACAGCAGAACTATGGCTACACCTTC | CASSSGQQNYGYTF
TRBD1 | TRBJ2-2 | few | TRBV5-8 | TGTGCCAGCAGCGCCGGACAGGGGTTGAGCGGGGAGCTGTTTTTT | CASSAGQGLSGELFF
TRBD2 | TRBJ2-1 | NA | TRBV7-3 | TGTGCCAGCAGCTCTAATCCGGGACCCGGGGGGGGTGAGCAGTTCTTC | CASSSNPGPGGGEQFF
TRBD1 | TRBJ1-4 | many | TRBV7-2 | TGTGCCAGCAGCTCGGCGGGGACAGGGGGTGAAAAACTGTTTTTT | CASSSAGTGGEKLFF
NA | TRBJ2-1 | NA | TRBV3-1/TRBV3-2 | TGTGCCACCCGAAGATACGGGGAGGCAAACAATGAGCAGTTCTTC | CATRRYGEANNEQFF
NA | TRBJ1-6 | NA | TRBV2 | TGTGCCAGCAGTGAATCGGCAGGTCGGAATTCACCCCTCCACTTT | CASSESAGRNSPLHF
NA | TRBJ2-2 | NA | TRBV7-8 | TGTGCCAGCAGCCCTCTTAACACCGGGGAGCTGTTTTTT | CASSPLNTGELFF
NA | TRBJ2-5 | NA | TRBV21-1 | TGTGCCAGCAAGCCCACCCGACAGGGACCAAGAGAGGCCCAGTACTTC | CASKPTRQGPREAQYF
TRBD1 | TRBJ2-4 | NA | TRBV4-1 | TGCGCCAGCAGCCCAGAACAGGGGCTAGCCAAAAACATTCAGTACTTC | CASSPEQGLAKNIQYF
NA | TRBJ2-5 | NA | TRBV11-3 | TGTGCCAGCAGCTTAGACAGGCAAGAGACCCAGTACTTC | CASSLDRQETQYF
TRBD1 | TRBJ2-7 | NA | TRBV29-1 | TGCAGCGCCATGACAGGGGGCAGAGAGCAGTACTTC | CSAMTGGREQYF
NA | TRBJ2-1 | NA | TRBV6-4 | TGTGCCAGCAGTGACTCGAGGCTACACAATGAGCAGTTCTTC | CASSDSRLHNEQFF
TRBD2 | TRBJ2-3 | NA | TRBV7-9 | TGTGCCAGCAGCTCCTCTAGCGGGGGGCTGTCGGATACGCAGTATTTT | CASSSSSGGLSDTQYF
TRBD1 | TRBJ2-3 | NA | TRBV3-1/TRBV3-2 | TGTGCCAGCAGCCCCGGGACAGGGGGCCTTCGCACAGATACGCAGTATTTT | CASSPGTGGLRTDTQYF
NA | TRBJ2-5 | NA | TRBV30 | TGTGCCTGGAGTCCCAAGGATGGGGGCGCAGAGACCCAGTACTTC | CAWSPKDGGAETQYF
NA | TRBJ2-5 | NA | TRBV6-5 | TGTGCCAGCAGTTACTCGGCTCTGGGGGGAGAGACCCAGTACTTC | CASSYSALGGETQYF
NA | TRBJ1-1 | NA | TRBV18 | TGTGCCAGCTCACCCCAGGGCGGGAACACTGAAGCTTTCTTT | CASSPQGGNTEAFF
NA | TRBJ1-1 | NA | TRBV27 | TGTGCCAGCAGTTTCTCACTTTTAATGAACACTGAAGCTTTCTTT | CASSFSLLMNTEAFF
NA | TRBJ2-1 | NA | TRBV6-4 | TGTGCCAGCAGCTCCCGACAGGGAGGTGAGCAGTTCTTC | CASSSRQGGEQFF